What follows is one TCR beta chain and its context. What antigen it recognizes has not been identified. It has no much larger one-base neighbor in the sample; base qualities were not kept. The library was made by the immunoSEQ multiplex PCR assay. The table comes from immuneACCESS by way of TCRdb, which keeps in-frame sequences with V and J called. Part of the clones is missing from these tables; in studies checked, under half for an unresolved V gene and the rest for unknown reasons. The sample data list 40,000 to 60,000 clones, and 92% of these were observed just once. The ten largest clones take up 0.65% to 0.85% of the sample. The data were obtained in a study of T cell changes during pregnancy in multiple sclerosis (dated by TCRdb to 2018 to 2020). Some background on the complete study: The study examined how the T cell repertoire changed over the course of pregnancy in women with multiple sclerosis.

Taken from the germline V gene, the CDR1 and CDR2 loops are MNHNS and SASEGT. At the junction V is shortened by 5 bases and J by 1 base, with 9 bases in between. Reading from cysteine to phenylalanine, the CDR3 counts 13 amino acids. The DNA shown is the 39-base CDR3, in frame from base 1. The sample here was CD4+ T cells from peripheral blood mononuclear cells, taken in the third trimester of pregnancy. The V gene is TRBV6-1 and the J gene is TRBJ2-7; perhaps TRBD1 is the D gene, with 6 bases matching. This TCR was recovered from a female donor with multiple sclerosis, enrolled in a pregnancy study. CDR3 loop: CASSQDRSYEQYF. The nucleotides read TGTGCCAGCAGTCAGGACAGATCCTACGAGCAGTACTTC.